The T cell receptor beta chain under discussion was sequenced for a study of cytomegalovirus exposure and HLA in healthy donors. General study results and limits: Accurate prediction of most subjects' HLA-A and HLA-B alleles from TCR beta sequences was reported.

PCR employed 60 Vbeta and 13 Jbeta primers. Produced via immunoSEQ multiplex PCR; TCRdb's table is partial and in-frame only. This sample carries about 260,000 clones, about 75% of them seen once, and the ten largest clones take under 3%. As for this clone: Its antigen is not known.

This CDR3 is 17 amino acids long. Trimming at V came to 0 bases and at J to 5 bases, leaving 11 bases not matched to a gene. Germline V gene sequence: CDR1 LGHNA, CDR2 YNFKEQ. The chain joins TRBV4-2 to TRBJ2-3; 7 bases are a match to TRBD2. This clonotype originated in a female donor in good health and CMV-seronegative. Input material: PBMCs. CDR3 in amino acids: CASSQDVSGNLEDTQYF. In DNA, the CDR3 is TGTGCCAGCAGCCAAGATGTAAGCGGGAACTTAGAAGATACGCAGTATTTT.